Below are 21 T cell receptor beta chains sequenced from a single sample in a study of T-cell reconstitution after alpha-beta-depleted transplantation in children. The authors prepared the TCRbeta library with unique molecular identifiers. Via MiXCR, TCRdb re-called the PCR reads, giving one row per CDR3 protein. The data hold 250,000 to 400,000 distinct CDR3 sequences, with over 20% observed a single time. Sequenced material: PBMCs, mostly from graft donor cells, taken 180 days after TCRalphabeta/CD19-depleted stem cell transplant. These receptor sequences come from a male patient younger than 18 who had a stem cell transplant for acute lymphoblastic leukemia, so the T cells may come from the graft donor.

This clonotype showed up just a few times. CDR3 sequence: CASSPRQTLSYEQYF. The CDR3 bases are TGTGCCAGCAGCCCCCGACAGACTCTCTCCTACGAGCAGTACTTC. The chain joins TRBV11-2 to TRBJ2-7, with D possibly TRBD1 on 5 matching bases. Germline assignment: CDR1 SGHAT and CDR2 FQNNGV. V shed 5 bases and J shed 0 bases, with 14 bases lying between them. This CDR3 comprises 15 residues.

Concerning this clonotype: This may come from a read error, since a much larger clone is one base off. The chain uses TRBV12-3 or TRBV12-4 and TRBJ1-1; D unresolved. The CDR3 is made up of 11 amino acids. V was pared by 3 bases and J by 3 bases, with 2 bases between. The CDR3: CASSFYTEAFF. In DNA form, the CDR3 reads TGTGCCAGCAGTTTTTACACTGAAGCTTTCTTT.

The chain is built from TRBV5-5 and TRBJ1-2; possible D gene TRBD1, 5 bases. Germline lookup yields CDR1 SGHKS and CDR2 YYEKEE (reference sequence). Trimming removed 1 base from V and 4 bases from J, with 17 bases in between. CDR3 length equals 16 residues. CDR3 sequence (DNA): TGTGCCAGCAGCTTGCTTCTAGGGCAGGGAAGCTATGGCTACACCTTC. It yields the protein CASSLLLGQGSYGYTF.

The rearrangement joins TRBV6-5 to TRBJ2-1; 7 nucleotides agree with TRBD2. The length of the CDR3 is 12 residues. Germline V CDR1 and CDR2: MNHEY, SVGAGI. The V gene end was trimmed by 8 bases and the J gene end by 6 bases; junction bases not matched to a gene: 4. CDR3 loop: CASGGGSNEQFF. The DNA of the CDR3 is TGTGCCAGCGGGGGGGGTTCCAATGAGCAGTTCTTC.

The V gene is TRBV7-9, the J gene TRBJ2-7, with D maybe TRBD1 (6 bases). The CDR3 spans 15 residues. V lost 2 bases to trimming and J lost 2 bases, with 13 bases between them. Germline values: CDR1 SEHNR, CDR2 FQNEAQ (reference sequence). CDR3 in DNA: TGTGCCAGCAGCTTATTGGATGAGGGGGCCTACGAGCAGTACTTC. Translation: CASSLLDEGAYEQYF. The variable domain in full, completed from reference TRBV7-9 and TRBJ2-7, reads DTGVSQNPRHKITKRGQNVTFRCDPISEHNRLYWYRQTLGQGPEFLTYFQNEAQLEKSRLLSDRFSAERPKGSFSTLEIQRTEQGDSAMYLCASSLLDEGAYEQYFGPGTRLTVT.

A word on this clonotype: The junction differs from germline at one of its ends, possibly a read error. The J gene is TRBJ2-3, the V gene TRBV9, with D uncertain. The CDR3 consists of 13 residues. Germline-derived CDR1 and CDR2 are SGDLS and YYNGEE. The CDR3 protein is CASGVDIARTQYF. Here the CDR3 DNA reads TGTGCCAGCGGCGTAGATATAGCCCGTACGCAGTATTTT.

V usage is TRBV5-6 and J usage is TRBJ2-3, with 8 bases identical to TRBD2. This CDR3 has 16 residues. Germline assignment: CDR1 SGHDT and CDR2 YYEEEE. J gave up 0 bases and V 4 bases, and 7 bases lay outside the gene matches. The CDR3 coding sequence is TGTGCCAGCAGCCTATGGACTAGCAAAAGCACAGATACGCAGTATTTT. Residues: CASSLWTSKSTDTQYF.

This sequence joins TRBV11-1 and TRBJ1-1; tentative D call: TRBD1 (5 bases). The CDR3 has 18 residues. Germline CDR1 is SGHAT and CDR2 is FQDESV (reference sequence). Trimming left V 6 bases short and J 1 base short, with 24 bases between. CDR3 coding DNA: TGTGCCAGCAGTCTCCGGGACGCCCTTCATAGACCGAACACTGAAGCTTTCTTT. This encodes CASSLRDALHRPNTEAFF.

This clonotype has only a few counts. The chain has TRBV24-1 and TRBJ2-3; D not certain. Trimming removed 1 base from V and 4 bases from J, with 8 bases in between. The germline V gene encodes CDR1 KGHDR and CDR2 SFDVKD. The CDR3 sequence is 14 residues long. The CDR3 reads CATSDFPSPDTQYF. The DNA of the CDR3 is TGTGCCACCAGTGATTTCCCCAGCCCAGATACGCAGTATTTT.

In this sample, this clonotype turned up a few times. The chain carries TRBV7-9 and TRBJ2-5; 14 nucleotides align to TRBD2. This CDR3 region has 17 residues. Per germline, CDR1 SEHNR and CDR2 FQNEAQ (reference sequence). J lost 5 bases, V lost 6 bases, and 11 bases had no gene match. For the CDR3, the DNA is TGTGCCAGCAGTCTCCTTCCGACTAGCGGGAGGGGGGAGACCCAGTACTTC. It yields the protein CASSLLPTSGRGETQYF. The full variable domain, rest sourced from reference TRBV7-9 and TRBJ2-5, is DTGVSQNPRHKITKRGQNVTFRCDPISEHNRLYWYRQTLGQGPEFLTYFQNEAQLEKSRLLSDRFSAERPKGSFSTLEIQRTEQGDSAMYLCASSLLPTSGRGETQYFGPGTRLLVL.

The V gene is TRBV9, the J gene TRBJ1-2, with a possible D match to TRBD1 (6 bases). V gave up 0 bases and J gave up 3 bases, with 9 bases separating them. The CDR3 extends over 14 amino acids. The germline CDR1 and CDR2 sequences are SGDLS and YYNGEE. The CDR3 protein is CASSVGRQDYGYTF. CDR3 sequence (DNA): TGTGCCAGCAGCGTAGGGAGACAGGACTATGGCTACACCTTC.

This clonotype was found once. The gene calls are TRBV14 and TRBJ2-3, with D unresolved. Germline loops: CDR1 SGHDN, CDR2 FVKESK. CDR3 length equals 13 residues. The V end lost 7 bases, the J end lost 2 bases, and 10 bases lay between the germline ends. CDR3 residues: CASNTRYTDTQYF. The CDR3 DNA sequence: TGTGCCAGCAACACCCGTTACACAGATACGCAGTATTTT.

The CDR3, as DNA: TGTGCCATCACCGGGGGTAACTATGGCTACACCTTC. This codes for CAITGGNYGYTF. The chain is built from TRBV10-3 and TRBJ1-2, with D maybe TRBD1 (5 bases). V was clipped by 7 bases and J by 1 base, with 7 bases between them. The CDR3 spans 12 residues. CDR1 and CDR2 from the germline V gene are ENHRY and SYGVKD.

Only a few counts were recorded for this clonotype. V is TRBV6-1 and J is TRBJ1-5; 8 positions match TRBD1. The CDR3 has 13 residues. After removal of 6 bases from V and 5 bases from J, the junction contained 3 bases not matched to a gene. Germline V gene data show CDR1 as MNHNS and CDR2 as SASEGT. The CDR3 loop is CASRTGADQPQHF. CDR3 nucleotide sequence: TGTGCCAGCAGGACAGGGGCCGATCAGCCCCAGCATTTT.

In DNA form, the CDR3 reads TGCGCCAGCAGCCCGGGGGGAGATGTTTACGAGCAGTACTTC. Its translation is CASSPGGDVYEQYF. The chain combines TRBV5-1 with TRBJ2-7; 7 bases are a match to TRBD2. V lost 4 bases and J lost 4; bases outside the gene matches: 8. CDR3 length equals 14 residues. Germline-derived CDR1 and CDR2 are SGHRS and YFSETQ.

This clonotype was picked up a small number of times. The chain has TRBV20-1 and TRBJ1-2; 7 bases align to TRBD1. V lost 6 bases, J lost 4 bases, and 8 bases stayed unmatched. The CDR3 is 13 residues long. Per germline, CDR1 DFQATT and CDR2 SNEGSKA (reference sequence). This CDR3 reads CSATRQGGYGYTF. The DNA for the CDR3 is TGCAGTGCCACCCGACAGGGCGGCTATGGCTACACCTTC.

V is TRBV20-1 and J is TRBJ1-5; D gene unclear. The CDR3 spans 10 residues. Looked up from germline, CDR1 is DFQATT and CDR2 is SNEGSKA (reference sequence). V was trimmed by 8 bases and J by 7 bases, leaving 9 bases between them. The CDR3 DNA is TGCAGTACCGAAGACCAGCCCCAGCATTTT. This codes for CSTEDQPQHF.

This chain connects TRBV20-1 to TRBJ2-3; TRBD2 agrees at 8 bases. With 1 base clipped from V and 5 bases from J, the junction kept 5 bases outside the gene matches. The germline gives CDR1 DFQATT, CDR2 SNEGSKA (reference sequence). The CDR3 covers 14 residues. The CDR3 nucleotides read TGCAGTGCTAGAGCGGGAGGGAGTGGAGATACGCAGTATTTT. This gives the protein CSARAGGSGDTQYF.

V and J are TRBV5-6 and TRBJ2-3; 10 positions match TRBD1. CDR3 size: 14 residues. The V and J ends lost 4 bases and 5 bases, in that order; junction bases with no gene match: 4. Germline V gives CDR1 SGHDT, CDR2 YYEEEE. CDR3 coding DNA: TGTGCCAGCAGCGGGACAGGGGCGGGAGATACGCAGTATTTT. This codes for CASSGTGAGDTQYF.

Only a few counts were recorded for this clonotype. The CDR3 DNA follows: TGTGCCAGCAGCTTATATGGGGTATTTGGCAATCAGCCCCAGCATTTT. Translation gives CASSLYGVFGNQPQHF. The V gene is TRBV5-6, the J gene TRBJ1-5; D unclear. V lost 2 bases and J 2 bases, leaving 14 bases between the germline ends. Per germline, CDR1 SGHDT and CDR2 YYEEEE. This CDR3 contains 16 residues.

The chain links TRBV7-3 to TRBJ1-1, with a possible D match to TRBD1 (5 bases). Germline CDR1 SGHTA, CDR2 FQGTGA. V was trimmed by 5 bases and J by 0 bases, leaving 19 bases between them. The CDR3 has 17 residues. CDR3 bases: TGTGCCAGCAGCAAGGGGCCAAGAAGCGTTCTGAACACTGAAGCTTTCTTT. Its protein is CASSKGPRSVLNTEAFF.